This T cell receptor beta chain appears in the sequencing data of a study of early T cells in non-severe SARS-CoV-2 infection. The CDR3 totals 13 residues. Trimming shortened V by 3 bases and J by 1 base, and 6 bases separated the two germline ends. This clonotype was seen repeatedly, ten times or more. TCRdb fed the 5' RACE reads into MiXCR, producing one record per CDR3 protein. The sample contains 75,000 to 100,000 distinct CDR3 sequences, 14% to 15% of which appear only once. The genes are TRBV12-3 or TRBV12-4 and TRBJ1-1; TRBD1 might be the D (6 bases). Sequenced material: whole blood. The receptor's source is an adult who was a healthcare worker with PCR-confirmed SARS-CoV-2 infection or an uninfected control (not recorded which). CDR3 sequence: CASSLGANTEAFF. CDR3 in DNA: TGTGCCAGCAGTTTGGGGGCGAACACTGAAGCTTTCTTT.